These 15 T cell receptor beta chains came from one sample sequenced in a study of human T cells and chemical hapten exposure. Indicated time point: pre-sensitization, week 0. Documented treatment: therapeutic diphenylcyclopropenone sensitization with weekly scalp DPC. Total RNA extraction was carried out from unfractionated whole blood. TCRdb recomputed calls from the RACE reads with MiXCR, one row per CDR3 protein. Seen here are over 50,000 distinct CDR3 sequences, approximately 9.6% observed once, and the top ten hold 8.5% to 10%. Material: whole blood, obtained in connection with sensitization to the hapten diphenylcyclopropenone (DPC). These receptors all come from a young woman with alopecia areata. Some clones in this sample may be carry-over from other donors' samples.

This clonotype was observed at least ten times. CDR3 amino acids: CASSPGHSKETQYF. The CDR3 DNA reads TGTGCCAGCAGCCCCGGACATAGCAAAGAGACCCAGTACTTC. The chain uses TRBV5-6 and TRBJ2-5; possible D gene TRBD1, 5 bases. V lost 4 bases and J 3 bases, leaving 13 bases between the germline ends. CDR1 and CDR2 from the germline V gene are SGHDT and YYEEEE. The CDR3 runs 14 residues. Together with reference TRBV5-6 and TRBJ2-5, the CDR3 gives the full variable domain: DAGVTQSPTHLIKTRGQQVTLRCSPKSGHDTVSWYQQALGQGPQFIFQYYEEEERQRGNFPDRFSGHQFPNYSSELNVNALLLGDSALYLCASSPGHSKETQYFGPGTRLLVL.

This chain joins TRBV18 and TRBJ2-1, with D tentatively TRBD2 (5 bases). Germline V CDR1 and CDR2: KGHSH, LQKENI. CDR3 length: 14 amino acids. V was shortened by 2 bases and J by 7 bases, with 12 bases between the two germline ends. The CDR3 sequence: CASSPEYGVNEQFF. As DNA, the CDR3 is TGTGCCAGCTCACCAGAGTACGGGGTAAATGAGCAGTTCTTC.

This clonotype has a handful of counts. This sequence joins TRBV5-6 and TRBJ1-5; D is unclear. Germline values: CDR1 SGHDT, CDR2 YYEEEE. This CDR3 region has 14 residues. Trimming left V 0 bases short and J 6 bases short, with 10 bases between. In DNA form, the CDR3 reads TGTGCCAGCAGCTTGGGAGTTTCGGGTCAGCCCCAGCATTTT. Translating gives CASSLGVSGQPQHF.

In its sample, this clonotype was seen many times. The chain couples TRBV14 to TRBJ1-1; D is unclear. V dropped 2 bases and J dropped 0 bases, with 4 bases sitting between them. The CDR3 has 13 residues. Germline CDR1 reads SGHDN; CDR2 reads FVKESK. The CDR3 is CASSQSLNTEAFF. The CDR3 DNA reads TGTGCCAGCAGCCAAAGCCTGAACACTGAAGCTTTCTTT.

The gene calls are TRBV7-8 and TRBJ2-7; D could derive from TRBD1 or TRBD2 (5 bases each). The CDR3 has 12 residues. Germline V CDR1 and CDR2: SGHVS, FQNEAQ. Trimming left V 10 bases short and J 3 bases short, with 13 bases between. The CDR3 spells CATGPTNYEQYF. Written as DNA, the CDR3 is TGTGCCACGGGACCCACCAACTACGAGCAGTACTTC.

The CDR3 here is CASSPRGAAADTQYF. The CDR3 DNA reads as TGTGCCAGCAGCCCACGCGGGGCAGCCGCAGATACGCAGTATTTT. The rearrangement uses TRBV12-3 or TRBV12-4 and TRBJ2-3, with TRBD2 as a possible D gene (6 bases). Trimming left V 6 bases short and J 4 bases short, with 17 bases between. The CDR3 is 15 amino acids.

This clonotype has a count of ten or more. The chain carries TRBV20-1 and TRBJ1-1; no clear D gene. V lost 0 bases and J 9 bases, leaving 17 bases between the germline ends. From germline, CDR1 is DFQATT and CDR2 SNEGSKA (reference sequence). The CDR3 runs to 14 residues. For the CDR3, the DNA is TGCAGTGCTAGAGAGATCTCGACCCGCCCCCAAGCTTTCTTT. Its translation is CSAREISTRPQAFF.

This chain connects TRBV12-3 or TRBV12-4 to TRBJ2-7, with D perhaps TRBD1 (6 bases). The CDR3 sequence is 12 residues long. V was clipped by 2 bases and J by 6 bases, with 8 bases between them. The CDR3 coding sequence is TGTGCCAGCAGTTTAAAGGGGGTCGAGCAGTACTTC. This encodes CASSLKGVEQYF.

This clonotype was counted once. The junction differs from germline at one of its ends, possibly a read error. The chain employs TRBV20-1 and TRBJ2-2, with D possibly TRBD2 on 5 matching bases. CDR1 DFQATT and CDR2 SNEGSKA come from the germline V gene (reference sequence). The CDR3 runs 15 residues. The CDR3 is CSARATPANTGERFF. In nucleotides, the CDR3 is TGCAGTGCTAGAGCGACACCCGCGAACACCGGGGAGCGGTTTTTT.

This clonotype was found many times. The rearrangement links TRBV12-3 or TRBV12-4 to TRBJ1-4; 9 bases are a match to TRBD1. The V and J ends lost 4 bases and 1 base, in that order; junction bases with no gene match: 22. The CDR3 has 22 residues. The CDR3 DNA follows: TGTGCCAGCAGTTCCCATCGTTCTGACAGGGGGAGTAGAATTAGAACTAATGAAAAACTGTTTTTT. Translation: CASSSHRSDRGSRIRTNEKLFF.

This clonotype was counted ten times or more. V and J are TRBV20-1 and TRBJ1-5, with 7 bases lining up with TRBD1. The CDR3 totals 14 residues. The germline gives CDR1 DFQATT, CDR2 SNEGSKA (reference sequence). V was pared by 2 bases and J by 3 bases, with 4 bases of the junction left unmatched. Written as DNA, the CDR3 is TGCAGTGCTAGACGAACAGGGGACAATCAGCCCCAGCATTTT. It specifies CSARRTGDNQPQHF.

This clonotype was counted at least ten times. V is TRBV6-5 and J is TRBJ1-5; no definite D call. In germline, CDR1 is MNHEY, CDR2 SVGAGI. The CDR3 has 12 amino acids. V was cut by 5 bases and J by 2 bases, with 4 bases left in between. The CDR3 sequence is CASSPGNQPQHF. The CDR3 DNA is TGTGCCAGCAGTCCCGGCAATCAGCCCCAGCATTTT.

The chain is built from TRBV7-2 and TRBJ2-3; 12 bases fit TRBD2. The germline V gene has CDR1 SGHTA and CDR2 FQGNSA. This CDR3 spans 16 amino acids. V lost 3 bases, J lost 2 bases, and 3 bases stayed unmatched. CDR3 protein: CASSLASGGATDTQYF. DNA of the CDR3: TGTGCCAGCAGCTTGGCTAGCGGGGGGGCCACAGATACGCAGTATTTT. Full variable domain (outside the CDR3, taken from reference TRBV7-2 and TRBJ2-3): GAGVSQSPSNKVTEKGKDVELRCDPISGHTALYWYRQSLGQGLEFLIYFQGNSAPDKSGLPSDRFSAERTGGSVSTLTIQRTQQEDSAVYLCASSLASGGATDTQYFGPGTRLTVL.

This clonotype came up a few times. As DNA, the CDR3 is TGTGCCAGCAGTTGCAGGGGTGCCTACAATGAGCAGTTCTTC. Residues: CASSCRGAYNEQFF. The chain joins TRBV12-3 or TRBV12-4 to TRBJ2-1; D may be TRBD1 (6 bases). The ends were cut back, 4 bases at V and 2 bases at J, with 9 bases in the middle. The CDR3 extends over 14 amino acids.

This clonotype was counted many times. The V gene is TRBV28, the J gene TRBJ2-7, with D hard to call. Trimming took off 2 bases at V and 4 bases at J, with 6 bases between the two ends. The CDR3 runs 12 residues. Germline V gene lookup returns CDR1 MDHEN and CDR2 SYDVKM. CDR3 sequence: CASSLQQYEQYF. The CDR3 DNA reads as TGTGCCAGCAGTTTACAGCAGTACGAGCAGTACTTC.